This is a list of T cell receptor beta chains from one sample in a study of monozygotic twins with cystic fibrosis. Clones were sequenced by immunoSEQ multiplex PCR, and TCRdb holds only the in-frame ones, with some missing. The sample consists of approximately 11,000 clones, approximately 85% of them appearing once. Sequencing was done on a sample of blood. The receptor source for this set is a man aged 18-30 years with cystic fibrosis. The CDR3 runs from the conserved cysteine through the conserved F or W. A D gene is named only where the DNA matches it firmly. Only some rows state a clone size, as once, few, many or a class for expanded clones.

clone size: NA; J gene: TRBJ1-2; D gene: NA; V gene: TRBV27; CDR3 protein: CASSLTGENYGYTF; CDR3 DNA: TGTGCCAGCAGTTTGACAGGCGAGAACTATGGCTACACCTTC
clone size: NA; J gene: TRBJ2-5; D gene: NA; V gene: TRBV5-6; CDR3 protein: CASSLGVQETQYF; CDR3 DNA: TGTGCCAGCAGCTTGGGGGTCCAAGAGACCCAGTACTTC
clone size: NA; J gene: TRBJ2-1; D gene: TRBD2; V gene: TRBV4-3; CDR3 protein: CASGHPAGRGGLNEQFF; CDR3 DNA: TGCGCCAGCGGCCACCCCGCTGGGCGGGGGGGCCTGAATGAGCAGTTCTTC
clone size: NA; J gene: TRBJ2-7; D gene: TRBD1; V gene: TRBV28; CDR3 protein: CASSFGRDRGKQYF; CDR3 DNA: TGTGCCAGCAGTTTCGGTAGGGACAGGGGTAAGCAGTACTTC
clone size: NA; J gene: TRBJ1-4; D gene: TRBD1; V gene: TRBV18; CDR3 protein: CASSATGEKLFF; CDR3 DNA: TGTGCCAGCTCAGCGACAGGGGAAAAACTGTTTTTT
clone size: once; J gene: TRBJ1-3; D gene: TRBD1; V gene: TRBV6-1; CDR3 protein: CASSRGQDSGNTIYF; CDR3 DNA: TGTGCCAGCAGTAGGGGACAGGACTCTGGAAACACCATATATTTT
clone size: NA; J gene: TRBJ1-4; D gene: NA; V gene: TRBV7-2; CDR3 protein: CASSLVARGDEKLFF; CDR3 DNA: TGTGCCAGCAGCTTAGTGGCGAGAGGGGATGAAAAACTGTTTTTT
clone size: NA; J gene: TRBJ1-6; D gene: TRBD1; V gene: TRBV4-3; CDR3 protein: CASSQGRTGNSPLHF; CDR3 DNA: TGCGCCAGCAGCCAAGGACGGACAGGGAATTCACCCCTCCACTTT
clone size: once; J gene: TRBJ2-7; D gene: NA; V gene: TRBV28; CDR3 protein: CASSYGSFPQFPLPGWTADYEQYF; CDR3 DNA: TGTGCCAGCAGTTATGGGAGTTTTCCCCAGTTCCCCCTCCCTGGATGGACAGCCGACTACGAGCAGTACTTC
clone size: NA; J gene: TRBJ2-7; D gene: NA; V gene: TRBV20-1; CDR3 protein: CCSHYEQYF; CDR3 DNA: TGTTGCAGCCACTACGAGCAGTACTTC
clone size: NA; J gene: TRBJ2-6; D gene: NA; V gene: TRBV5-1; CDR3 protein: CASSLGGFLSSGANVLTF; CDR3 DNA: TGCGCCAGCAGCTTGGGTGGTTTCCTGAGCTCTGGGGCCAACGTCCTGACTTTC
clone size: NA; J gene: TRBJ2-5; D gene: TRBD2; V gene: TRBV19; CDR3 protein: CASSSSGRGEETQYF; CDR3 DNA: TGTGCCAGTAGTTCTAGCGGGAGGGGAGAAGAGACCCAGTACTTC
clone size: once; J gene: TRBJ1-5; D gene: NA; V gene: TRBV18; CDR3 protein: CASSPLSGGNQPQHF; CDR3 DNA: TGTGCCAGCTCACCGCTTTCGGGGGGGAATCAGCCCCAGCATTTT
clone size: NA; J gene: TRBJ1-1; D gene: TRBD1; V gene: TRBV10-2; CDR3 protein: CASRDYRGMNTEAFF; CDR3 DNA: TGCGCCAGCAGGGACTACAGGGGGATGAACACTGAAGCTTTCTTT
clone size: NA; J gene: TRBJ2-1; D gene: NA; V gene: TRBV4-3; CDR3 protein: CASSQDLGARSANEQFF; CDR3 DNA: TGCGCCAGCAGCCAAGATTTAGGGGCTAGATCGGCGAATGAGCAGTTCTTC
clone size: NA; J gene: TRBJ2-1; D gene: TRBD2; V gene: TRBV5-1; CDR3 protein: CASSPGLTNSYNEQFF; CDR3 DNA: TGCGCCAGCAGTCCGGGACTAACCAACTCCTACAATGAGCAGTTCTTC
clone size: NA; J gene: TRBJ1-4; D gene: TRBD1; V gene: TRBV28; CDR3 protein: CASADRRGEKLFF; CDR3 DNA: TGTGCCAGCGCGGACAGGCGAGGAGAAAAACTGTTTTTT
clone size: NA; J gene: TRBJ2-6; D gene: TRBD1; V gene: TRBV7-8; CDR3 protein: CASTKNDRGFGANVLTF; CDR3 DNA: TGTGCCAGCACAAAAAATGACAGGGGGTTTGGGGCCAACGTCCTGACTTTC
clone size: NA; J gene: TRBJ1-1; D gene: NA; V gene: TRBV6-5; CDR3 protein: CASRRRAAGPEAFF; CDR3 DNA: TGTGCCAGCAGGCGTCGGGCCGCGGGACCTGAAGCTTTCTTT
clone size: NA; J gene: TRBJ2-2; D gene: TRBD1; V gene: TRBV6-5; CDR3 protein: CATTQGAPTGELFF; CDR3 DNA: TGTGCCACCACCCAGGGGGCGCCTACCGGGGAGCTGTTTTTT
clone size: NA; J gene: TRBJ1-3; D gene: NA; V gene: TRBV11-2; CDR3 protein: CASSPYPSGNTIYF; CDR3 DNA: TGTGCCAGCAGCCCTTACCCCTCTGGAAACACCATATATTTT
clone size: NA; J gene: TRBJ1-1; D gene: NA; V gene: TRBV11-2; CDR3 protein: CASSTRGGRGTEAFF; CDR3 DNA: TGTGCCAGCAGCACCCGAGGGGGGCGAGGGACTGAAGCTTTCTTT
clone size: NA; J gene: TRBJ2-2; D gene: NA; V gene: TRBV7-9; CDR3 protein: CATNTGELFF; CDR3 DNA: TGTGCCACCAACACCGGGGAGCTGTTTTTT
clone size: once; J gene: TRBJ2-5; D gene: TRBD2; V gene: TRBV7-9; CDR3 protein: CASSLLAGGEETQYF; CDR3 DNA: TGTGCCAGCAGCTTACTAGCGGGGGGTGAAGAGACCCAGTACTTC
clone size: NA; J gene: TRBJ1-5; D gene: NA; V gene: TRBV28; CDR3 protein: CASSLGTPGRQPQHF; CDR3 DNA: TGTGCCAGCAGTTTGGGGACTCCGGGTAGGCAGCCCCAGCATTTT
clone size: NA; J gene: TRBJ2-5; D gene: NA; V gene: TRBV5-4; CDR3 protein: CASSPHAETQYF; CDR3 DNA: TGTGCCAGCAGCCCTCATGCAGAGACCCAGTACTTC
clone size: NA; J gene: TRBJ1-4; D gene: NA; V gene: TRBV7-2; CDR3 protein: CASSLTGGREKLFF; CDR3 DNA: TGTGCCAGCAGCTTAACCGGGGGGCGCGAAAAACTGTTTTTT
clone size: NA; J gene: TRBJ1-2; D gene: NA; V gene: TRBV5-1; CDR3 protein: CASSNEGRLGYTF; CDR3 DNA: TGCGCCAGCAGCAATGAGGGCCGTCTTGGCTACACCTTC
clone size: NA; J gene: TRBJ2-1; D gene: NA; V gene: TRBV6-6; CDR3 protein: CASSYFSGDNEQFF; CDR3 DNA: TGTGCCAGCAGTTACTTCTCAGGAGACAATGAGCAGTTCTTC
clone size: NA; J gene: TRBJ2-3; D gene: TRBD1; V gene: TRBV6-1; CDR3 protein: CASSSGTGGGDTQYF; CDR3 DNA: TGTGCCAGCAGCTCCGGGACAGGGGGTGGAGATACGCAGTATTTT
clone size: NA; J gene: TRBJ2-2; D gene: NA; V gene: TRBV7-2; CDR3 protein: CASSLARTGELFF; CDR3 DNA: TGTGCCAGCAGCTTAGCGAGAACCGGGGAGCTGTTTTTT
clone size: NA; J gene: TRBJ1-2; D gene: NA; V gene: TRBV5-1; CDR3 protein: CASSLGQNYGYTF; CDR3 DNA: TGCGCCAGCAGCCTAGGACAGAACTATGGCTACACCTTC
clone size: once; J gene: TRBJ2-7; D gene: NA; V gene: TRBV7-9; CDR3 protein: CASSSQGTLYEQYF; CDR3 DNA: TGTGCCAGCAGCTCGCAGGGGACACTTTACGAGCAGTACTTC
clone size: once; J gene: TRBJ2-3; D gene: NA; V gene: TRBV14; CDR3 protein: CASSQEGEGRGFLAAADTQYF; CDR3 DNA: TGTGCCAGCAGCCAAGAAGGTGAGGGAAGAGGGTTTTTGGCCGCGGCGGATACGCAGTATTTT
clone size: once; J gene: TRBJ2-7; D gene: TRBD1; V gene: TRBV27; CDR3 protein: CASSLGDRGLSYEQYF; CDR3 DNA: TGTGCCAGCAGTTTAGGCGACAGGGGTCTCTCCTACGAGCAGTACTTC
clone size: NA; J gene: TRBJ1-2; D gene: NA; V gene: TRBV30; CDR3 protein: CAWSRGANYGYTF; CDR3 DNA: TGTGCCTGGAGTCGTGGGGCAAACTATGGCTACACCTTC
clone size: NA; J gene: TRBJ2-7; D gene: TRBD2; V gene: TRBV27; CDR3 protein: CASSLSGTSGIYEQYF; CDR3 DNA: TGTGCCAGCAGTTTATCAGGGACTAGCGGGATATACGAGCAGTACTTC
clone size: NA; J gene: TRBJ2-1; D gene: TRBD2; V gene: TRBV7-3; CDR3 protein: CASSRSGGAYNEQFF; CDR3 DNA: TGTGCCAGCAGCAGAAGCGGGGGAGCCTACAATGAGCAGTTCTTC
clone size: NA; J gene: TRBJ1-1; D gene: NA; V gene: TRBV5-6; CDR3 protein: CASSLGRRNTEAFF; CDR3 DNA: TGTGCCAGCAGCTTGGGTCGGAGGAACACTGAAGCTTTCTTT
clone size: NA; J gene: TRBJ2-3; D gene: NA; V gene: TRBV7-8; CDR3 protein: CASSRDTSTDTQYF; CDR3 DNA: TGTGCCAGCAGCAGGGACACCAGCACAGATACGCAGTATTTT
clone size: NA; J gene: TRBJ2-6; D gene: NA; V gene: TRBV19; CDR3 protein: CAFLKPGGGANVLTF; CDR3 DNA: TGTGCCTTTCTCAAACCAGGTGGTGGGGCCAACGTCCTGACTTTC
clone size: NA; J gene: TRBJ2-1; D gene: NA; V gene: TRBV27; CDR3 protein: CASSLKLHNEQFF; CDR3 DNA: TGTGCCAGCAGTTTAAAGTTGCACAATGAGCAGTTCTTC
clone size: NA; J gene: TRBJ2-5; D gene: TRBD1; V gene: TRBV29-1; CDR3 protein: CSVDTGTGVRETQYF; CDR3 DNA: TGCAGCGTTGACACAGGGACAGGGGTCCGGGAGACCCAGTACTTC
clone size: NA; J gene: TRBJ1-5; D gene: NA; V gene: TRBV5-1; CDR3 protein: CASSYDSYNQPQHF; CDR3 DNA: TGCGCCAGCAGCTACGACAGCTACAATCAGCCCCAGCATTTT
clone size: once; J gene: TRBJ2-3; D gene: NA; V gene: TRBV5-6; CDR3 protein: CASSILGSTDTQYF; CDR3 DNA: TGTGCCAGCAGCATCCTAGGATCCACAGATACGCAGTATTTT
clone size: NA; J gene: TRBJ1-4; D gene: TRBD1; V gene: TRBV9; CDR3 protein: CASSPSGQVGLNEKLFF; CDR3 DNA: TGTGCCAGCAGCCCTAGTGGACAGGTGGGACTTAATGAAAAACTGTTTTTT
clone size: NA; J gene: TRBJ1-3; D gene: NA; V gene: TRBV2; CDR3 protein: CASSTGTRSAGNTIYF; CDR3 DNA: TGTGCCAGCAGTACCGGGACGCGGTCCGCTGGAAACACCATATATTTT
clone size: once; J gene: TRBJ2-1; D gene: NA; V gene: TRBV7-6; CDR3 protein: CASSLSPGTGNEQFF; CDR3 DNA: TGTGCCAGCAGCTTATCTCCAGGGACTGGGAATGAGCAGTTCTTC
clone size: NA; J gene: TRBJ1-3; D gene: NA; V gene: TRBV6-1; CDR3 protein: CASSGRDISGNTIYF; CDR3 DNA: TGTGCCAGCAGTGGCCGGGACATCTCTGGAAACACCATATATTTT
clone size: NA; J gene: TRBJ2-5; D gene: NA; V gene: TRBV7-9; CDR3 protein: CASSFPDRKETQYF; CDR3 DNA: TGTGCCAGCAGCTTCCCGGACCGGAAAGAGACCCAGTACTTC
clone size: NA; J gene: TRBJ1-5; D gene: TRBD1; V gene: TRBV11-2; CDR3 protein: CASSSGTASNQPQHF; CDR3 DNA: TGTGCCAGCAGCTCCGGGACAGCTAGCAATCAGCCCCAGCATTTT
clone size: NA; J gene: TRBJ1-2; D gene: NA; V gene: TRBV19; CDR3 protein: CASSVNYGYTF; CDR3 DNA: TGTGCCAGTAGTGTGAACTATGGCTACACCTTC
clone size: NA; J gene: TRBJ1-1; D gene: NA; V gene: TRBV28; CDR3 protein: CASSLGQNTEAFF; CDR3 DNA: TGTGCCAGCAGTTTAGGACAGAACACTGAAGCTTTCTTT
clone size: once; J gene: TRBJ1-2; D gene: NA; V gene: TRBV10-2; CDR3 protein: CASSERGFYGYTF; CDR3 DNA: TGCGCCAGCAGTGAGAGGGGGTTCTATGGCTACACCTTC